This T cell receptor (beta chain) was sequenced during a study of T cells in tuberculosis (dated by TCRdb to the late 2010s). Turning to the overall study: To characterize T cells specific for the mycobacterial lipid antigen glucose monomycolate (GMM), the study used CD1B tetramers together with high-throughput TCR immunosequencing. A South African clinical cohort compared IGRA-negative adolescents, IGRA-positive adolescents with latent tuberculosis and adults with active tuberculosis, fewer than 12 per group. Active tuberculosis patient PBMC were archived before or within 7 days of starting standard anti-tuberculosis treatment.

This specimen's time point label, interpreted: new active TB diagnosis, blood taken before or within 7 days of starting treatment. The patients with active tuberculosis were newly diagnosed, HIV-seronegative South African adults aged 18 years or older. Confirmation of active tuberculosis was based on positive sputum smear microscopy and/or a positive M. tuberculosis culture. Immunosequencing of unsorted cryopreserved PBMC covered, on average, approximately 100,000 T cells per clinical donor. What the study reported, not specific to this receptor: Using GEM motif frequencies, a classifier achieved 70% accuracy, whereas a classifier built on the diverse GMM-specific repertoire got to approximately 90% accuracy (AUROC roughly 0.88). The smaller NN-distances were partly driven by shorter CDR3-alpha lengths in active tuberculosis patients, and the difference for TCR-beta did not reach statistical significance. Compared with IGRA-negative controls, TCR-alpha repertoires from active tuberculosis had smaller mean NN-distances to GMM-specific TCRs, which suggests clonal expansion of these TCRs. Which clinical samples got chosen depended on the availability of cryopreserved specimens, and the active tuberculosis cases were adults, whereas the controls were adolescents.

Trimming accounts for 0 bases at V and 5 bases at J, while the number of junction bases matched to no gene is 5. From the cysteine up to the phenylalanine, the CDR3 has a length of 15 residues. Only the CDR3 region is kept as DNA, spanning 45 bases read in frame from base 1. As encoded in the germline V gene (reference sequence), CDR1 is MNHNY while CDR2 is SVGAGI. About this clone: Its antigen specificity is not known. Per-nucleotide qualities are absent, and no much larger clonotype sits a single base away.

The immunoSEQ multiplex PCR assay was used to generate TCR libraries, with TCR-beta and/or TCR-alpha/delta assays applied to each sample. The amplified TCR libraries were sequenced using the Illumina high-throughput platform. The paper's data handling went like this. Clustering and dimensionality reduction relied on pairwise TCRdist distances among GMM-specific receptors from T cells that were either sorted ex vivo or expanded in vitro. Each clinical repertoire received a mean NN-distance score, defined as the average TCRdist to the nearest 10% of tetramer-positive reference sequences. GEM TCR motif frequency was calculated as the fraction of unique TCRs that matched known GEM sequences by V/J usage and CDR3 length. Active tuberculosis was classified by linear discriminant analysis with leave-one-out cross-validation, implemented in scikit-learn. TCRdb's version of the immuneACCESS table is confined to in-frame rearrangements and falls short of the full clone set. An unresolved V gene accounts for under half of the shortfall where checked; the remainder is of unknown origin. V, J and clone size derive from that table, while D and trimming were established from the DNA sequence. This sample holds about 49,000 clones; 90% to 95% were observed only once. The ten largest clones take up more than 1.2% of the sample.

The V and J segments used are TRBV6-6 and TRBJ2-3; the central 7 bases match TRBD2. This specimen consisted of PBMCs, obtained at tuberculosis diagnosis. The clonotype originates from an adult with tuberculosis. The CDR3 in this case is CASSYSEQRGDTQYF. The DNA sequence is TGTGCCAGCAGTTACTCGGAACAGCGGGGAGATACGCAGTATTTT.